These 27 T cell receptor beta chains share one sample of origin, sequenced in a study of cytomegalovirus exposure and HLA in healthy donors. Here immunoSEQ multiplex PCR was the method, and the copy in TCRdb shows in-frame clones only, minus some. The sample holds 90,000 or so clones, 85% seen once. The specimen sequenced was PBMCs. The source of these receptors is a man between 18 and 29 years old in good health and CMV-seropositive.

This clone was seen a handful of times. This chain links TRBV6-4 with TRBJ2-1; 10 nucleotides agree with TRBD2. V lost 10 bases to trimming and J lost 7 bases; unmatched junction nucleotides: 10. The CDR3 consists of 14 residues. Per germline, CDR1 MRHNA and CDR2 SNTAGT. The chain's CDR3 is CATTPLAGGNEQFF. Here the CDR3 DNA reads TGTGCCACCACCCCCTTAGCGGGAGGAAATGAGCAGTTCTTC.

This clone was counted only a few times. The V and J genes are TRBV7-6 and TRBJ1-5; no clear D gene. Trimming removed 5 bases from V and 4 bases from J, with 9 bases in between. Germline CDR1 reads SGHVS; CDR2 reads FNYEAQ. The CDR3 totals 13 residues. CDR3 protein: CASSRALNQPQHF. CDR3 in DNA: TGTGCCAGCAGCCGCGCCTTAAATCAGCCCCAGCATTTT.

This chain joins TRBV10-1 and TRBJ2-7; D gene unclear. This CDR3 has 14 amino acids. The germline CDR1 and CDR2 sequences are WNHNN and SYGVQD (reference sequence). Trimming removed 5 bases at V and 1 base at J, with 12 bases between. CDR3 region: CASSLDTSSYEQYF. CDR3 nucleotides: TGCGCCAGCAGTCTCGATACTTCTTCCTACGAGCAGTACTTC.

The CDR3 region is CASSLGRGGDYGYTF. DNA for the CDR3: TGTGCCAGCAGCTTGGGGCGAGGGGGCGACTATGGCTACACCTTC. The chain employs TRBV5-6 and TRBJ1-2; 7 bases are a match to TRBD1. Unmatched junction bases numbered 5, after V lost 0 bases and J lost 3 bases. Looked up from germline, CDR1 is SGHDT and CDR2 is YYEEEE. The CDR3 is 15 residues long.

The chain employs TRBV28 and TRBJ2-7; D may be TRBD1 (6 bases). V lost 4 bases and J lost 1, with 11 bases in between. The CDR3 runs 14 residues. Germline CDR1 and CDR2: MDHEN and SYDVKM. The CDR3, as DNA: TGTGCCAGCAGTTCCTGGACAGATTCCTACGAGCAGTACTTC. Translation: CASSSWTDSYEQYF.

CDR3 amino acids: CASSLTGTGDYEQYV. DNA for the CDR3: TGTGCCAGCAGTTTAACCGGGACAGGAGATTACGAGCAGTACGTC. V is TRBV27 and J is TRBJ2-7; 8 positions agree with TRBD1. There are 15 residues in the CDR3. J gave up 4 bases and V 2 bases, and 7 bases lay outside the gene matches. Germline V gene data show CDR1 as MNHEY and CDR2 as SMNVEV (reference sequence).

J is TRBJ1-4 and V is TRBV6-6; 8 bases fit TRBD1. This CDR3 comprises 15 residues. The germline V gene has CDR1 MNHNY and CDR2 SVGAGI (reference sequence). Unmatched junction bases numbered 4, after V lost 1 base and J lost 6 bases. CDR3 protein: CASSYLTGVDEKLFF. For the CDR3, the DNA is TGTGCCAGCAGTTACTTGACAGGGGTTGATGAAAAACTGTTTTTT.

This clone has just one count. This chain connects TRBV4-1 to TRBJ1-5; possible D gene TRBD1, 5 bases. Germline V CDR1 and CDR2: MGHRA, YSYEKL. This CDR3 contains 14 residues. Trimming removed 0 bases from V and 2 bases from J, with 5 bases in between. The CDR3 loop reads CASSQDRGNQPQHF. The CDR3 DNA sequence: TGCGCCAGCAGCCAAGACAGGGGCAATCAGCCCCAGCATTTT.

The V gene is TRBV5-6, the J gene TRBJ1-3; D remains ambiguous. Germline V CDR1 and CDR2: SGHDT, YYEEEE. The CDR3 has 16 amino acids. With 4 bases removed from V and 2 bases from J, the gap between germline ends came to 16 bases. The CDR3: CASSNEAGGTGNTIYF. The CDR3 DNA reads TGTGCCAGCAGCAACGAGGCCGGAGGGACTGGAAACACCATATATTTT.

This clone was found once. This sequence joins TRBV5-4 and TRBJ2-5; 7 bases are shared with TRBD2. Germline CDR1 and CDR2: SGHNT and YYREEE (reference sequence). V dropped 0 bases and J dropped 4; count of bases not matched to a gene: 6. The CDR3 is made up of 15 amino acids. The CDR3 protein is CASSLGRERGETQYF. Written as DNA, the CDR3 is TGTGCCAGCAGCTTGGGTCGGGAGCGGGGAGAGACCCAGTACTTC.

The genes are TRBV7-3 and TRBJ2-5, with D possibly matching TRBD2 (7 bases). Germline loops: CDR1 SGHTA, CDR2 FQGTGA. The V end lost 0 bases, the J end lost 5 bases, and 19 bases lay between the germline ends. There are 17 residues in the CDR3. The DNA of the CDR3 is TGTGCCAGCAGCTTAACAGGGTTGGGGGGGGGCCCCGAGACCCAGTACTTC. Its protein product is CASSLTGLGGGPETQYF.

The chain combines TRBV5-6 with TRBJ2-1; 8 nucleotides agree with TRBD2. V shed 4 bases and J 9 bases; nucleotides not matched to a gene: 9. Germline CDR1 and CDR2: SGHDT and YYEEEE. This CDR3 region has 14 residues. This CDR3 is CASSLLLAAGEQFF. The CDR3, as DNA: TGTGCCAGCAGCCTGTTACTAGCGGCGGGTGAGCAGTTCTTC.

This rearrangement joins TRBV18 to TRBJ2-1; unclear D gene. The germline V and J ends were trimmed by 3 bases and 5 bases, with 8 bases remaining between them. Germline CDR1 KGHSH, CDR2 LQKENI. This CDR3 has 13 amino acids. The CDR3 is CASSPDSDNEQFF. As DNA, the CDR3 is TGTGCCAGCTCACCTGACTCAGACAATGAGCAGTTCTTC.

The chain combines TRBV6-4 with TRBJ2-3; the D gene is possibly TRBD2 (5 bases). The CDR3 sequence is 14 residues long. Trimming stripped 2 bases from V and 4 bases from J, with 10 bases between. Germline CDR1 and CDR2: MRHNA and SNTAGT. For the CDR3, the DNA is TGTGCCAGCAGTGACAAACTAGAGGCAGATACGCAGTATTTT. It codes for CASSDKLEADTQYF.

The J gene is TRBJ2-7, the V gene TRBV10-3; tentatively, D is TRBD2 (6 bases). Germline values: CDR1 ENHRY, CDR2 SYGVKD. With 11 bases removed from V and 4 bases from J, the gap between germline ends came to 24 bases. The CDR3 covers 15 residues. CDR3: CAASTGEGVTYEQYV. The CDR3 DNA is TGTGCCGCCTCTACGGGGGAAGGGGTTACTTACGAGCAGTACGTC.

The chain couples TRBV25-1 to TRBJ2-5, with a tentative D call TRBD1 (6 bases). Germline CDR1 reads MGHDK; CDR2 reads SYGVNS. The V end lost 6 bases, the J end lost 3 bases, and 14 bases lay between the germline ends. This CDR3 comprises 14 residues. This CDR3 is CASSRPGQKETQYF. CDR3 nucleotides: TGTGCCAGCAGCCGTCCGGGACAAAAAGAGACCCAGTACTTC.

The chain couples TRBV7-8 to TRBJ2-1; D is unresolved. The CDR3 contains 15 residues. The germline V and J ends were trimmed by 2 bases and 1 base, with 9 bases remaining between them. Germline V gene data show CDR1 as SGHVS and CDR2 as FQNEAQ. This CDR3 is CASSLTTLSYNEQFF. CDR3 coding DNA: TGTGCCAGCAGCTTAACTACTCTATCCTACAATGAGCAGTTCTTC.

The V call is TRBV27, the J call TRBJ2-3; 7 nucleotides line up with TRBD2. The CDR3 length is 17 residues. Germline CDR1 and CDR2: MNHEY and SMNVEV (reference sequence). V was pared by 7 bases and J by 5 bases, with 18 bases of the junction left unmatched. CDR3 region: CASNPKPPASGIDTQYF. Here the CDR3 DNA reads TGTGCCAGCAATCCAAAACCTCCGGCTAGCGGCATAGATACGCAGTATTTT.

This chain joins TRBV5-1 and TRBJ2-3; 10 nucleotides agree with TRBD2. V dropped 2 bases and J dropped 5; count of bases not matched to a gene: 8. This CDR3 contains 16 residues. Germline CDR1 and CDR2: SGHRS and YFSETQ. The DNA for the CDR3 is TGCGCCAGCAGCTTCGGTTCTAGCGGGAGCGGAGATACGCAGTATTTT. Amino acid sequence: CASSFGSSGSGDTQYF.

The chain recombines TRBV11-1 with TRBJ2-3; TRBD1 is a possible D gene (6 bases). CDR1 and CDR2 (germline): SGHAT, FQDESV (reference sequence). The CDR3 spans 13 residues. Trimming stripped 5 bases from V and 6 bases from J, with 12 bases between. The CDR3 DNA sequence: TGTGCCAGCAGCCACCAGGGGCGGGATACGCAGTATTTT. Protein: CASSHQGRDTQYF. Full variable domain (remainder filled in from reference TRBV11-1 and TRBJ2-3): EAEVAQSPRYKITEKSQAVAFWCDPISGHATLYWYRQILGQGPELLVQFQDESVVDDSQLPKDRFSAERLKGVDSTLKIQPAELGDSAMYLCASSHQGRDTQYFGPGTRLTVL.

V gene TRBV7-9 combines with J gene TRBJ1-5; D perhaps matches TRBD1 (5 bases). Germline CDR1 is SEHNR and CDR2 is FQNEAQ (reference sequence). This CDR3 is 16 amino acids long. V dropped 1 base and J dropped 3 bases, with 13 bases sitting between them. In DNA form, the CDR3 reads TGTGCCAGCAGCTTAGGGGGGTCGGGGGACAATCAGCCCCAGCATTTT. Its protein is CASSLGGSGDNQPQHF.

V and J are TRBV11-2 and TRBJ2-5, with D perhaps matching TRBD1 (6 bases). This CDR3 region has 14 residues. The V end lost 3 bases, the J end lost 5 bases, and 13 bases lay between the germline ends. Looked up from germline, CDR1 is SGHAT and CDR2 is FQNNGV. DNA of the CDR3: TGTGCCAGCAGCTTTTCAGGGGCTTGGGAGACCCAGTACTTC. Amino acids: CASSFSGAWETQYF.

The V call is TRBV27, the J call TRBJ1-1, with 9 positions matching TRBD1. V shed 4 bases and J 7 bases; nucleotides not matched to a gene: 7. The CDR3 totals 14 residues. Germline V gene lookup returns CDR1 MNHEY and CDR2 SMNVEV (reference sequence). The DNA of the CDR3 is TGTGCCAGCAGTTATACAGGGGGCTACGGTGAAGCTTTCTTT. It specifies CASSYTGGYGEAFF.

The count of this clone is one. V is TRBV5-6 and J is TRBJ1-1, with D uncertain. CDR3 size: 17 residues. V lost 3 bases, J lost 0 bases, and 18 bases lay in between. Germline CDR1 is SGHDT and CDR2 is YYEEEE. The CDR3 nucleotides read TGTGCCAGCAGCTCCGGGCAAAACCGAGGGATGAACACTGAAGCTTTCTTT. It specifies CASSSGQNRGMNTEAFF.

This chain connects TRBV27 to TRBJ1-1; TRBD1 might be the D (5 bases). Germline V gene lookup returns CDR1 MNHEY and CDR2 SMNVEV (reference sequence). The V end was cut by 6 bases, the J end by 7 bases, with 15 bases between. CDR3 length equals 13 residues. CDR3 loop: CASRKTGGFEAFF. The CDR3 region has the DNA TGTGCCAGCAGGAAAACTGGGGGGTTTGAAGCTTTCTTT.

The genes are TRBV5-1 and TRBJ2-5; 11 nucleotides align to TRBD1. J gave up 5 bases and V 3 bases, and 6 bases lay outside the gene matches. The CDR3 has 15 amino acids. Per germline, CDR1 SGHRS and CDR2 YFSETQ. For the CDR3, the DNA is TGCGCCAGCAGCTCCGGGACAGGGGGATGGGAGACCCAGTACTTC. It translates to CASSSGTGGWETQYF. Full variable domain (remainder filled in from reference TRBV5-1 and TRBJ2-5): KAGVTQTPRYLIKTRGQQVTLSCSPISGHRSVSWYQQTPGQGLQFLFEYFSETQRNKGNFPGRFSGRQFSNSRSEMNVSTLELGDSALYLCASSSGTGGWETQYFGPGTRLLVL.

The chain carries TRBV6-5 and TRBJ1-2; 7 bases match TRBD1. Germline assignment: CDR1 MNHEY and CDR2 SVGAGI. After removal of 6 bases from V and 4 bases from J, the junction contained 8 bases not matched to a gene. This CDR3 spans 14 amino acids. The CDR3 region has the DNA TGTGCCAGCAGGCAGGGGGACCTGGGCTATGGCTACACCTTC. Translation gives CASRQGDLGYGYTF.